The T cell receptor beta chain described here comes from a study of technical replicates of blood from four donors. Method: immunoSEQ multiplex PCR; TCRdb's copy keeps in-frame clones and lacks some. The sample lists 45,000 to 60,000 clones; roughly 95% were seen once. CDR1 and CDR2 (germline): MNHNS, SASEGT. The CDR3 spans 15 residues. V shed 2 bases, J shed 7 bases, and the junction held 5 bases outside the gene matches. The V gene is TRBV6-1, the J gene TRBJ1-4, with 9 bases lining up with TRBD1. Material: T cells isolated from PBMCs. The TCR was taken from a human donor in good health. The CDR3 loop is CASSETGTGFEKLFF. The DNA of the CDR3 is TGTGCCAGCAGTGAAACCGGGACAGGGTTTGAAAAACTGTTTTTT.